The source of this T cell receptor (beta chain) is a study of a mutant IDH1 vaccine in newly diagnosed glioma. Overall study context: Beforehand, treatment had been radiotherapy, temozolomide, or both; the majority received both. Study-wide results and caveats: Vaccine-induced responses were seen in approximately 93% of patients, spanning several MHC alleles. Alterations occurring in top peripheral T cell clonotypes seemed unrelated to pseudoprogression.

Time point described: baseline, week 1 (first vaccination visit). As for treatment: pre-vaccination baseline after standard-of-care therapy. The donor cohort comprised cases of new WHO grade 3 or 4 IDH1-mutant, ATRX-lost astrocytoma. Repertoires were generated with immunoSEQ multiplex PCR, while TCRdb's copy carries only in-frame clones and drops some. The sample lists some 56,000 clones; about 91% were seen once. The CDR3 runs 13 residues. V was trimmed by 6 bases and J by 6 bases, leaving 14 bases between them. Germline V gene data show CDR1 as MGHDK and CDR2 as SYGVNS. Worth noting for this clone: What it recognizes is unknown.

The chain combines TRBV25-1 with TRBJ1-1; D is possibly TRBD1 (5 bases). Material: PBMCs, obtained from a glioma patient treated with radiotherapy, temozolomide or both. The receptor was isolated from a man aged 45-60 years with glioma. CDR3 protein: CASSTQGFAEAFF. For the CDR3, the DNA is TGTGCCAGCAGCACTCAGGGTTTCGCTGAAGCTTTCTTT. The complete variable domain, with remaining parts taken from reference TRBV25-1 and TRBJ1-1, reads EADIYQTPRYLVIGTGKKITLECSQTMGHDKMYWYQQDPGMELHLIHYSYGVNSTEKGDLSSESTVSRIRTEHFPLTLESARPSHTSQYLCASSTQGFAEAFFGQGTRLTVV.